The 2 T cell receptor beta chains below were found in one sample sequenced in a study of blood T cell repertoires in COVID-19. Data came from immunoSEQ multiplex PCR; TCRdb stores just in-frame clones and leaves some out. The profile shows about 190,000 clones, approximately 88% of them singletons. Sequenced: peripheral blood. The receptors originated from a man aged 40-55 years with acute or convalescent COVID-19.

V gene TRBV12-3 or TRBV12-4 combines with J gene TRBJ1-1; D is perhaps TRBD1 (5 bases). V was cut by 0 bases and J by 11 bases, with 7 bases left in between. This CDR3 spans 11 amino acids. The CDR3 DNA sequence: TGTGCCAGCAGTTTAGCGGGGCCTGCTTTCTTT. Protein product: CASSLAGPAFF.

The chain links TRBV19 to TRBJ2-7; tentatively, D is TRBD1 (6 bases). Trimming left V 2 bases short and J 2 bases short, with 10 bases between. The CDR3 consists of 14 residues. Per germline, CDR1 LNHDA and CDR2 SQIVND (reference sequence). Here the CDR3 reads CASSIIAGAYEQYF. The CDR3 DNA is TGTGCCAGTAGTATAATAGCAGGGGCCTACGAGCAGTACTTC. Full variable domain (outside the CDR3, taken from reference TRBV19 and TRBJ2-7): DGGITQSPKYLFRKEGQNVTLSCEQNLNHDAMYWYRQDPGQGLRLIYYSQIVNDFQKGDIAEGYSVSREKKESFPLTVTSAQKNPTAFYLCASSIIAGAYEQYFGPGTRLTVT.